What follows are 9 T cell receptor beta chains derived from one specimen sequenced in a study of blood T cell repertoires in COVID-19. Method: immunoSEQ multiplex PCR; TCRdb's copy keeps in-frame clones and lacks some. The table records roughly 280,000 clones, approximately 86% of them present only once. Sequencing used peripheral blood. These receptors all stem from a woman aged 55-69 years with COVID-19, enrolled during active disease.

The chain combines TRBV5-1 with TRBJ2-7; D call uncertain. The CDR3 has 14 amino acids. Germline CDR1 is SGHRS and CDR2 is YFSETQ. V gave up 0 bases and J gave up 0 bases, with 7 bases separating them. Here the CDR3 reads CASSLAPYSYEQYF. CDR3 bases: TGCGCCAGCAGCTTGGCCCCGTACTCCTACGAGCAGTACTTC.

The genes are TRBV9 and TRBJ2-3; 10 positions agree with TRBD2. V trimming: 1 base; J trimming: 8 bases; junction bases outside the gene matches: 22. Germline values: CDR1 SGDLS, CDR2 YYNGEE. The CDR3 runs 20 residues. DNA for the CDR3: TGTGCCAGCAGCGTAAAGCCTACCTCGGGGGCTAGCGGGAGTGAGGTTACGCAGTATTTT. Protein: CASSVKPTSGASGSEVTQYF.

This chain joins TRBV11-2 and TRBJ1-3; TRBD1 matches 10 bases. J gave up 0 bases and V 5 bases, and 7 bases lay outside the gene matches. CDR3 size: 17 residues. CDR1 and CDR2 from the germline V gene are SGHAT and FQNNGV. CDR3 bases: TGTGCCAGCAGCGCCGCGGGACAGGGGAGCTCTGGAAACACCATATATTTT. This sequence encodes CASSAAGQGSSGNTIYF.

The DNA of the CDR3 is TGTGCCAGCAGACCAGACTTCTCTGGGGCCAACGTCCTGACTTTC. Encoded protein: CASRPDFSGANVLTF. The chain recombines TRBV28 with TRBJ2-6; D is unresolved. The V end lost 6 bases, the J end lost 0 bases, and 9 bases lay between the germline ends. Germline lookup yields CDR1 MDHEN and CDR2 SYDVKM. The CDR3 has 15 amino acids.

The CDR3 coding sequence is TGTGCCAGCAGCGTAGGATCCACAGGGGTAGCGAACACTGAAGCTTTCTTT. Amino acid sequence: CASSVGSTGVANTEAFF. V is TRBV9 and J is TRBJ1-1; 7 bases line up with TRBD1. Germline V gives CDR1 SGDLS, CDR2 YYNGEE. CDR3 size: 17 residues. The J segment lost 1 base and the V segment lost 0 bases, leaving 9 bases of the junction unmatched.

The CDR3 nucleotides read TGTGCCAGCTCACCAAGGGGGTCAGCAGATACGCAGTATTTT. Translating gives CASSPRGSADTQYF. This chain connects TRBV18 to TRBJ2-3, with D perhaps matching TRBD1 (6 bases). From germline, CDR1 is KGHSH and CDR2 LQKENI. CDR3 length: 14 amino acids. The V gene lost 2 bases and the J gene lost 4 bases, with 10 bases spanning the gap.

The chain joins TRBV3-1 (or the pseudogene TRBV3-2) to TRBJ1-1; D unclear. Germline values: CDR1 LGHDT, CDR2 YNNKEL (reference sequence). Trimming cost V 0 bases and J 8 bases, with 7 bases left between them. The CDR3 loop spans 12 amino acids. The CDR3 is CASSQDPVEAFF. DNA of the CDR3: TGTGCCAGCAGCCAAGACCCCGTGGAAGCTTTCTTT.

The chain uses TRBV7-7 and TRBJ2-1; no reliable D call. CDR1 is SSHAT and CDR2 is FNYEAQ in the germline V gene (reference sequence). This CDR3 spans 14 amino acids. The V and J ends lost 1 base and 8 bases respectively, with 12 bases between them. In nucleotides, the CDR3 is TGTGCCAGCAGCTTAGATCGTGGTAGTCATGAGCAGTTCTTC. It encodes CASSLDRGSHEQFF.

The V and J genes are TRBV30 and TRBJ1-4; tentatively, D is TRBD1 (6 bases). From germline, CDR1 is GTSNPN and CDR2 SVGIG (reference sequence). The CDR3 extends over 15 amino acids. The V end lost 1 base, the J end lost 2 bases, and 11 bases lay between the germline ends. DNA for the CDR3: TGTGCCTGGAGTGCACAGGGTCTTACTAATGAAAAACTGTTTTTT. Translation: CAWSAQGLTNEKLFF.